This T cell receptor (beta chain) was captured in a study of T cell changes during pregnancy in multiple sclerosis. Between the trimmed V and J ends, which lost 3 bases and 7 bases, there was a span of 3 bases. Germline V gives CDR1 MNHEY, CDR2 SMNVEV (reference sequence). The CDR3 is 11 amino acids. Sequenced by immunoSEQ multiplex PCR; TCRdb stores in-frame clones only, minus some. The sample consists of roughly 75,000 clones, about nine tenths of them appearing once. The chain has TRBV27 and TRBJ2-2, with no clear D. Sequencing used peripheral blood, obtained before pregnancy. The receptor was derived from a female donor with multiple sclerosis, enrolled in a pregnancy study. CDR3 in amino acids: CASSFGGELFF. The CDR3 DNA follows: TGTGCCAGCAGTTTCGGCGGGGAGCTGTTTTTT.